This TCR beta chain was obtained from a study of human T cells and chemical hapten exposure (dated by TCRdb to the early 2020s). In the study overall: For sensitization, 2% DPC in acetone was applied to a 2 cm by 2 cm area of upper inner arm skin. Blood was sampled from patients pre-sensitization (week 0) and at 2, 6 and about 24 weeks after DPC sensitization. Twenty-nine alopecia patients provided blood for TCR sequencing at one to four time points (pre-sensitization, 2, 6 and 24 weeks). Each blood RNA sample was used to sequence both TCR alpha and TCR beta chains. Patch testing was performed on the upper back with Finn chambers containing 0.01% DPC, and the patch tests were scored after 6 days according to International Contact Dermatitis Research Group standards. Libraries were combined into a pool for sequencing, and differences in TCR yield between samples came mainly from small differences in library volumes within the pool. The mostly female patient cohort included alopecia areata with under or over 50% scalp involvement, alopecia totalis and alopecia universalis. Weekly therapeutic DPC doses were additionally applied to the scalp of patients throughout the roughly 23-week study period. In alopecia patients, the study followed how the peripheral blood TCR repertoire changed in vivo over primary and secondary sensitization to diphenylcyclopropenone (DPC), a hapten.

What the authors observed across the whole study: Patch test score was positively correlated with the number of PT1 expanded TCRs, with significance at thresholds 8, 16 and 32 but not at 4. Alopecia, a presumed autoimmune disease, was present in all patients, so the immune response of the patients might differ from that of healthy individuals. Repeated subsampling changed both the strength of the expansion versus patch-test correlation and the threshold at which the correlation became significant. DPC sensitization did not change the number of TCRs with a frequency above 1 in 1000, and there was no evidence of changes in global repertoire structure. Compared with pre-sensitization or healthy control sets, expanded TCRs formed significantly more large CDR3 similarity clusters, which is consistent with antigen-driven responses.

There are many counts of this clonotype. It has no known antigen specificity. No much larger clone exists at a distance of one base, and base qualities are not known. The meaning of the sample's time point label: patch test 3, about 24 weeks after DPC sensitization. In the paper's terms, the treatment or condition label means: therapeutic diphenylcyclopropenone sensitization with weekly scalp DPC. Total RNA was isolated from unfractionated whole blood collected in Tempus Blood RNA tubes. At each patch-test visit, blood was drawn before the patch test was applied. Eligible patients were aged 18 to 70, diagnosed with alopecia, deemed suitable for DPC therapy, and excluded if pregnant. Receptor amplification or capture employed RACE. TCRdb names NextSeq 500 as the instrument used. During library preparation, unique molecular identifiers were attached to individual cDNA molecules so that TCRs could be counted in a quantitative, reproducible way. In the original analysis: The median number of TCRs per sample was over 95,000, ranging from about 20,000 to 690,600. The Decombinator software suite was used to annotate V, J and CDR3 in the TCR reads. Every sample was subsampled to the same number of TCRs (28,000) for the PS versus PT1 abundance plots. TCRs were defined as expanded if absent before sensitization and observed at least eight times at the 2-week time point. The public reads were quality trimmed at Q25 with fastp and then assembled into clones with MiXCR by TCRdb, keeping productive beta chains. Rows are unified per CDR3 protein, each entry keeping the most common DNA and genes. TCRdb's processing, not the study's, gives the V and J calls here. This sample holds about 39,000 distinct CDR3 sequences; roughly an eighth were observed only once. Together, the top ten hold roughly 2% of the sample.

Material: whole blood, obtained in connection with sensitization to the hapten diphenylcyclopropenone (DPC). The receptor's source is a woman in her thirties or forties with alopecia areata. Some clones in this sample may be carry-over from other donors' samples.

In nucleotides, the sequence is TGCGCCAGCAGCTTGGATAGGGGAAGTCGCGGGGAGCTGTTTTTT. Protein translation: CASSLDRGSRGELFF. The sequence joins TRBV5-1 to TRBJ2-2; a weak D assignment points to TRBD1 (5 bases agree). The CDR3 runs 15 amino acids, cysteine and phenylalanine included. Only the CDR3 part of the read is kept: 45 bases, read in frame from the first base. As encoded in the germline V gene, CDR1 is SGHRS while CDR2 is YFSETQ. V is pared back by 0 bases and J by 7 bases, with 13 bases lying between the germline termini.